This TCR beta chain was obtained from a study of T cells in Graves' hyperthyroidism and ophthalmopathy. Turning to this clonotype: Antigen unknown.

Whole-study findings and limits: Blood also carried most thyroid clonotypes expanded above 0.001.

RNA transcripts were the template for amplifying TCR beta CDR3 regions. The HTBI set primed first-round TCR CDR3 RT-PCR. TCRdb called the multiplex PCR reads again in MiXCR, with one record for every CDR3 protein. The sample includes about 420,000 distinct CDR3 sequences, 15% to 17% of them seen just once. Germline V gene lookup returns CDR1 SGHNT and CDR2 YYREEE (reference sequence). The junction had 4 bases not matched to a gene; V was cut back by 4 bases and J by 0 bases. The CDR3 is 17 amino acids. Uncontrolled infection, other autoimmune disease, pregnancy or lactation disqualified patients from enrolment. Diagnoses were established using clinical symptoms, serum thyroxine and TRAb, thyroid ultrasound and orbital computed tomography. Each 10 ml fresh peripheral blood draw supplied the PBMCs.

The TCR sequence derives from a woman aged 18-30 years with Graves' hyperthyroidism. The sequencing input was blood. V is TRBV5-4 and J is TRBJ2-6; 10 bases align to TRBD1. The DNA for the CDR3 is TGTGCCAGCAGCACGGGACAGGGGTCCTCTGGGGCCAACGTCCTGACTTTC. Protein product: CASSTGQGSSGANVLTF.